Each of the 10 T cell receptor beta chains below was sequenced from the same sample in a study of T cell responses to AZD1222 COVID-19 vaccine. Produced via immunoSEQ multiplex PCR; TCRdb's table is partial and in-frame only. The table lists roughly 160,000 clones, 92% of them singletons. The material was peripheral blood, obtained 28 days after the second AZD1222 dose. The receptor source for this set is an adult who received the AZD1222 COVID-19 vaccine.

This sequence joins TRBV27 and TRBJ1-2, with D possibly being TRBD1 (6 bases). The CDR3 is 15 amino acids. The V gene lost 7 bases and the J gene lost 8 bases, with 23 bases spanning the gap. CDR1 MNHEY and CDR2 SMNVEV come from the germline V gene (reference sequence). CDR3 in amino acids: CASTTGLDSQGGYTF. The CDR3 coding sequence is TGTGCCAGCACCACAGGACTGGACAGTCAAGGGGGCTACACCTTC.

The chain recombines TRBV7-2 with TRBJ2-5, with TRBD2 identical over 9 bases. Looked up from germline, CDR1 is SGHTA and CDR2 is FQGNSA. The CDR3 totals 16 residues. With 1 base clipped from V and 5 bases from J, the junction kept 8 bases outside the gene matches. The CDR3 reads CASSLELAGRRETQYF. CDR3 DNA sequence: TGTGCCAGCAGCTTAGAGCTAGCGGGGCGTAGGGAGACCCAGTACTTC. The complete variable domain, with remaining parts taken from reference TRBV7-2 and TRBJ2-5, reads GAGVSQSPSNKVTEKGKDVELRCDPISGHTALYWYRQSLGQGLEFLIYFQGNSAPDKSGLPSDRFSAERTGGSVSTLTIQRTQQEDSAVYLCASSLELAGRRETQYFGPGTRLLVL.

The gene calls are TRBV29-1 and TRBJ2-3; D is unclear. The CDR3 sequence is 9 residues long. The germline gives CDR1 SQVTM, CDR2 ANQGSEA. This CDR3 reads CTSTDTQYF. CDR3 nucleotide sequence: TGCACCAGCACAGATACGCAGTATTTT.

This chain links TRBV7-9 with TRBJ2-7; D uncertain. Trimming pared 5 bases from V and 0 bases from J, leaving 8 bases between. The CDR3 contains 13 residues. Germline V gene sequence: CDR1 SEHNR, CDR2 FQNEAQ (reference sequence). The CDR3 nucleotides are TGTGCCAGCAGCACCCGTAGCTCCTACGAGCAGTACTTC. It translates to CASSTRSSYEQYF.

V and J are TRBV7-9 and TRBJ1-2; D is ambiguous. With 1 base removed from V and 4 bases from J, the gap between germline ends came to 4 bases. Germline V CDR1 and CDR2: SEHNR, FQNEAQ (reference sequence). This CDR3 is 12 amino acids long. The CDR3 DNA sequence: TGTGCCAGCAGCTTAGAAATCTATGGCTACACCTTC. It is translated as CASSLEIYGYTF.

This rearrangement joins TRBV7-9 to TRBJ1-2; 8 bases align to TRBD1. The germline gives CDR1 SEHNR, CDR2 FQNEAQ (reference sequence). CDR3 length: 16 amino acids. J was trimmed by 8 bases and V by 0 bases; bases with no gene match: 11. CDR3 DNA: TGTGCCAGCAGCTTAGCCGGCAGGGGGCTGCTGGGGGGCTACACCTTC. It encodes CASSLAGRGLLGGYTF.

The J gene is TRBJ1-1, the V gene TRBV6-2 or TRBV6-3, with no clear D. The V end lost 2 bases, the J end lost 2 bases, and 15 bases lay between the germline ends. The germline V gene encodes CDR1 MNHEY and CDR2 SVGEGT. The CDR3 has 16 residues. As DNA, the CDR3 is TGTGCCAGCAGTTACCACCGAGGAGTGGGAAACACTGAAGCTTTCTTT. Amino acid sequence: CASSYHRGVGNTEAFF.

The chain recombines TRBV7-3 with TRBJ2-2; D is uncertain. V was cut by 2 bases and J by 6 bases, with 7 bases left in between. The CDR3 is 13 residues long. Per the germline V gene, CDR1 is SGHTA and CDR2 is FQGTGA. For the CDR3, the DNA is TGTGCCAGCAGCTTACGAAGGGCCGGGGAGCTGTTTTTT. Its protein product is CASSLRRAGELFF.

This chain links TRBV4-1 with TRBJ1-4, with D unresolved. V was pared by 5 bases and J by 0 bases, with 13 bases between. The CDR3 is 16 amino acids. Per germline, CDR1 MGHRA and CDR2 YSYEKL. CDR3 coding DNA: TGCGCCAGCAGCTGGGCCAGGAGCACAACTAATGAAAAACTGTTTTTT. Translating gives CASSWARSTTNEKLFF.

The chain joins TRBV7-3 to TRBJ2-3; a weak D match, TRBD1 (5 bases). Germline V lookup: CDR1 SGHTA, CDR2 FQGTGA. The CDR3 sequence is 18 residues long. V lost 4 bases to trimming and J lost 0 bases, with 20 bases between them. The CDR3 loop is CASSYQVFRQHSTDTQYF. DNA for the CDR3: TGTGCCAGCAGCTACCAAGTCTTTCGACAGCACAGCACAGATACGCAGTATTTT. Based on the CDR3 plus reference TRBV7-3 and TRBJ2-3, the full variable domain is GAGVSQTPSNKVTEKGKYVELRCDPISGHTALYWYRQSLGQGPEFLIYFQGTGAADDSGLPNDRFFAVRPEGSVSTLKIQRTERGDSAVYLCASSYQVFRQHSTDTQYFGPGTRLTVL.